The 15 T cell receptor beta chains below were found in one sample sequenced in a study of T cell responses to AZD1222 COVID-19 vaccine. Clones were read by immunoSEQ multiplex PCR, and TCRdb kept only the in-frame ones, dropping some. The table has tens of thousands of clones, just over 90% seen once. The sequencing used peripheral blood, collected on day 0 of MenACWY control vaccination. All receptors derive from an adult in good health.

This chain connects TRBV27 to TRBJ2-1; a possible D gene is TRBD1 (5 bases). Per germline, CDR1 MNHEY and CDR2 SMNVEV (reference sequence). Trimming removed 5 bases from V and 3 bases from J, with 11 bases in between. The length of the CDR3 is 14 residues. CDR3 nucleotide sequence: TGTGCCAGCAGTGTCCGAAGGGGCTACAATGAGCAGTTCTTC. This translates into CASSVRRGYNEQFF.

The chain joins TRBV6-5 to TRBJ1-5; D gene uncertain. This CDR3 spans 14 amino acids. Germline CDR1 reads MNHEY; CDR2 reads SVGAGI. V lost 6 bases and J 0 bases, leaving 9 bases between the germline ends. Here the CDR3 DNA reads TGTGCCAGCAGGGCCAGGTATAGCAATCAGCCCCAGCATTTT. The encoded protein is CASRARYSNQPQHF.

This clone was found once. The gene calls are TRBV11-2 and TRBJ2-7, with unresolved D. From germline, CDR1 is SGHAT and CDR2 FQNNGV. The V and J ends lost 0 bases and 4 bases respectively, with 13 bases between them. The CDR3 is 15 residues long. CDR3 DNA sequence: TGTGCCAGCAGCTTAGATTGGGGATTAGTATACGAGCAGTACTTC. It translates to CASSLDWGLVYEQYF.

This chain joins TRBV19 and TRBJ1-2; perhaps TRBD1 as D (5 bases). This CDR3 comprises 14 residues. V lost 6 bases, J lost 8 bases, and 19 bases lay in between. Germline CDR1 LNHDA, CDR2 SQIVND (reference sequence). DNA of the CDR3: TGTGCCAGTAGCCCCGTTTTGGGGGTTAAGGGCTACACCTTC. This gives the protein CASSPVLGVKGYTF.

In this sample, this clone turned up a few times. The chain has TRBV5-6 and TRBJ2-1; D could derive from TRBD1 or TRBD2 (5 bases each). The CDR3 has 14 amino acids. V lost 2 bases and J lost 6, with 12 bases in between. Germline V gives CDR1 SGHDT, CDR2 YYEEEE. The CDR3 is CASSFRRGANEQFF. The DNA for the CDR3 is TGTGCCAGCAGCTTTAGGAGAGGGGCCAATGAGCAGTTCTTC. Looking up the rest from reference TRBV5-6 and TRBJ2-1 gives the full variable domain: DAGVTQSPTHLIKTRGQQVTLRCSPKSGHDTVSWYQQALGQGPQFIFQYYEEEERQRGNFPDRFSGHQFPNYSSELNVNALLLGDSALYLCASSFRRGANEQFFGPGTRLTVL.

The chain is built from TRBV10-3 and TRBJ1-1; D call uncertain. Germline assignment: CDR1 ENHRY and CDR2 SYGVKD. There are 12 residues in the CDR3. The ends were cut back, 8 bases at V and 1 base at J, with 8 bases in the middle. CDR3 in DNA: TGTGCCATCGGAATATCGAACACTGAAGCTTTCTTT. This codes for CAIGISNTEAFF.

The rearrangement uses TRBV27 and TRBJ2-7; 8 bases line up with TRBD2. The CDR3 is made up of 15 amino acids. J gave up 3 bases and V 5 bases, and 9 bases lay outside the gene matches. Germline V gene data show CDR1 as MNHEY and CDR2 as SMNVEV (reference sequence). CDR3: CASSPDSSGSYEQYF. Here the CDR3 DNA reads TGTGCCAGCAGTCCCGACTCGAGCGGGAGCTACGAGCAGTACTTC.

The genes are TRBV21-1 and TRBJ1-2. TRBV21-1 counts as a pseudogene. The CDR3 consists of 13 residues. The CDR3 DNA follows: TGTGCCAGCATCCGGACTGAAAACTATGGCTACACCTTC. This encodes CASIRTENYGYTF.

J is TRBJ2-1 and V is TRBV19; 7 bases align to TRBD1. Germline trimming cut 6 bases from V and 4 bases from J; bases unmatched to any gene: 3. The CDR3 is made up of 13 amino acids. Germline V gives CDR1 LNHDA, CDR2 SQIVND (reference sequence). This CDR3 is CASRGGSYNEQFF. The CDR3 bases are TGTGCCAGTAGAGGGGGCTCATACAATGAGCAGTTCTTC.

The J gene is TRBJ2-7, the V gene TRBV6-5; D is unclear. Looked up from germline, CDR1 is MNHEY and CDR2 is SVGAGI. The length of the CDR3 is 15 residues. Trimming removed 0 bases at V and 3 bases at J, with 12 bases between. CDR3 DNA: TGTGCCAGCAGTTACTCAGGACGGAACGTCTACGAGCAGTACTTC. The encoded protein is CASSYSGRNVYEQYF.

The chain joins TRBV18 to TRBJ2-4; TRBD2 aligns across 11 bases. There are 17 residues in the CDR3. CDR1 and CDR2 (germline): KGHSH, LQKENI. V lost 1 base to trimming and J lost 2 bases; unmatched junction nucleotides: 4. The CDR3, as DNA: TGTGCCAGCTCACCACTAGCGGGAGGGGGAACCAAAAACATTCAGTACTTC. Amino acids: CASSPLAGGGTKNIQYF.

This chain joins TRBV25-1 and TRBJ2-7; D uncertain. This CDR3 is built from 12 residues. The V and J ends lost 6 bases and 6 bases respectively, with 12 bases between them. Germline V lookup: CDR1 MGHDK, CDR2 SYGVNS. Here the CDR3 DNA reads TGTGCCAGCAGACTTTCATGGGGCGAGCAGTACTTC. Translating it yields CASRLSWGEQYF.

This chain connects TRBV19 to TRBJ1-6; D remains ambiguous. V lost 5 bases, J lost 10 bases, and 18 bases lay in between. CDR1 is LNHDA and CDR2 is SQIVND in the germline V gene (reference sequence). The length of the CDR3 is 15 residues. Here the CDR3 DNA reads TGTGCCAGTAGTCCCCGGAGGAGCTTCGGGTCACCCCTCCACTTT. It is translated as CASSPRRSFGSPLHF.

The genes are TRBV28 and TRBJ2-6, with TRBD1 matching 9 bases. The V gene end was trimmed by 10 bases and the J gene end by 0 bases; junction bases not matched to a gene: 10. There are 17 residues in the CDR3. Looked up from germline, CDR1 is MDHEN and CDR2 is SYDVKM. The CDR3 nucleotides read TGTGCCACTTCAAGGGAGACAGGGGGCTCTGGGGCCAACGTCCTGACTTTC. Residues: CATSRETGGSGANVLTF. Full variable domain (outside the CDR3, taken from reference TRBV28 and TRBJ2-6): DVKVTQSSRYLVKRTGEKVFLECVQDMDHENMFWYRQDPGLGLRLIYFSYDVKMKEKGDIPEGYSVSREKKERFSLILESASTNQTSMYLCATSRETGGSGANVLTFGAGSRLTVL.

As DNA, the CDR3 is TGTGCCAGCAGCGTAGTGGAGGGGGGCGCCTATGGCTACACCTTC. Translated, it gives CASSVVEGGAYGYTF. The chain links TRBV9 to TRBJ1-2; perhaps TRBD1 as D (6 bases). CDR1 and CDR2 from the germline V gene are SGDLS and YYNGEE. The length of the CDR3 is 15 residues. Trimming shortened V by 0 bases and J by 4 bases, and 13 bases separated the two germline ends. Full variable domain (remainder filled in from reference TRBV9 and TRBJ1-2): DSGVTQTPKHLITATGQRVTLRCSPRSGDLSVYWYQQSLDQGLQFLIQYYNGEERAKGNILERFSAQQFPDLHSELNLSSLELGDSALYFCASSVVEGGAYGYTFGSGTRLTVV.